Shown below are 31 T cell receptor beta chains from a single sample sequenced in a study of blood T cells in healthy people across ages. Combining a sample-barcoded 5' primer with a J-beta primer mix, a second PCR ran for about 6 to 12 cycles. TCRdb re-called the 5' RACE reads with MiXCR, one entry per CDR3 protein. The sample lists about 1.6 million distinct CDR3 sequences, around 36% occurring once. The sequenced sample was blood. The source is a woman aged 30 to 39 in good health.

CDR3 sequence (DNA): TGTGCCAGCACGCCGACTAGCCACAACAATGAGCAGTTCTTC. Amino acids: CASTPTSHNNEQFF. V and J are TRBV28 and TRBJ2-1; 7 bases align to TRBD2. The CDR3 contains 14 residues. CDR1 and CDR2 from the germline V gene are MDHEN and SYDVKM. Trimming at V came to 7 bases and at J to 5 bases, leaving 8 bases not matched to a gene.

Comment on this clonotype: One junction end disagrees with the germline gene, perhaps due to a read error. The V and J genes are TRBV7-2 and TRBJ2-1, with TRBD2 matching 8 bases. Germline-derived CDR1 and CDR2 are SGHTA and FQGNSA. There are 14 residues in the CDR3. The CDR3 spells CACSFRGRNNEQFF. The CDR3 DNA sequence: TGTGCCTGCAGCTTTCGCGGGAGGAACAATGAGCAGTTCTTC. Full variable domain (outside the CDR3, taken from reference TRBV7-2 and TRBJ2-1): GAGVSQSPSNKVTEKGKDVELRCDPISGHTALYWYRQSLGQGLEFLIYFQGNSAPDKSGLPSDRFSAERTGGSVSTLTIQRTQQEDSAVYLCACSFRGRNNEQFFGPGTRLTVL.

This clonotype was detected ten times or more. J is TRBJ2-5 and V is TRBV10-2; D gene ambiguous. The V gene's germline CDR1 is WSHSY and CDR2 SAAADI. The CDR3 is 13 residues long. Trimming took off 6 bases at V and 2 bases at J, with 10 bases between the two ends. The CDR3 protein is CASSETDQETQYF. CDR3 sequence (DNA): TGCGCCAGCAGCGAAACAGATCAAGAGACCCAGTACTTC.

Comments on this clonotype: The germline gene is not matched at one end of the junction; a read error may be the cause. The chain recombines TRBV3-1 with TRBJ1-2, with D hard to call. Germline CDR1 and CDR2: LGHDT and YNNKEL (reference sequence). CDR3 length equals 13 residues. The CDR3 DNA reads TGTGCCAGCAGCCCTACTAACAACTGTGGCTACACCTTC. Its translation: CASSPTNNCGYTF.

CDR3 region: CASSQIISPTDTQYF. CDR3 coding DNA: TGTGCCAGCAGCCAAATAATATCCCCCACAGATACGCAGTATTTT. The chain uses TRBV14 and TRBJ2-3; the D is unclear. The CDR3 sequence is 15 residues long. Per germline, CDR1 SGHDN and CDR2 FVKESK. Deletions cut 2 bases from V and 2 bases from J, with 11 bases between.

This clonotype was observed a few times. The CDR3 coding sequence is TGTGCCAGCAGCTCTACGACTAGCGGGGTTCACTTACTATCTCCCGCAGATACGCAGTATTTT. It translates to CASSSTTSGVHLLSPADTQYF. The chain is built from TRBV9 and TRBJ2-3, with 11 bases lining up with TRBD2. Per the germline V gene, CDR1 is SGDLS and CDR2 is YYNGEE. The V segment lost 4 bases and the J segment 4 bases; nucleotides outside the gene matches: 23. The CDR3 is made up of 21 amino acids.

A few counts support this clonotype. The chain combines TRBV15 with TRBJ2-4; 10 nucleotides align to TRBD1. The CDR3 consists of 19 residues. Germline values: CDR1 LNHNV, CDR2 YYDKDF (reference sequence). V dropped 6 bases and J dropped 1; count of bases not matched to a gene: 15. CDR3 bases: TGTGCCACCAGAGCACGGGGACAGGGGAGTGACCGGGCCAAAAACATTCAGTACTTC. This gives the protein CATRARGQGSDRAKNIQYF.

CDR3 residues: CATSREERDGYTF. The CDR3 DNA reads TGTGCCACCAGCAGAGAGGAGAGGGACGGCTACACCTTC. The rearrangement joins TRBV15 to TRBJ1-2, with D possibly TRBD1 on 5 matching bases. The length of the CDR3 is 13 residues. The germline V gene encodes CDR1 LNHNV and CDR2 YYDKDF (reference sequence). Trimming shortened V by 0 bases and J by 8 bases, and 10 bases separated the two germline ends.

This clonotype was counted between two and nine times. V and J are TRBV20-1 and TRBJ2-7; possible D gene TRBD2, 5 bases. Trimming left V 0 bases short and J 4 bases short, with 16 bases between. The CDR3 extends over 15 amino acids. In germline, CDR1 is DFQATT, CDR2 SNEGSKA (reference sequence). CDR3: CSAREATGWRYEQYF. CDR3 in DNA: TGCAGTGCTAGAGAAGCGACGGGATGGAGGTACGAGCAGTACTTC.

As for this clonotype: Compared with germline, one end of the junction differs, possibly owing to a read error. The gene calls are TRBV15 and TRBJ1-6; no definite D call. The CDR3 runs 16 residues. The germline CDR1 and CDR2 sequences are LNHNV and YYDKDF (reference sequence). CDR3: CAASRESELYNSPLHF. The CDR3 DNA reads TGTGCCGCCAGCAGAGAATCGGAGCTCTATAATTCACCCCTCCACTTT.

This chain uses TRBV25-1 with TRBJ2-5, with 9 bases aligning to TRBD1. This CDR3 has 12 amino acids. Germline V gives CDR1 MGHDK, CDR2 SYGVNS. The V and J ends lost 6 bases and 9 bases, in that order; junction bases with no gene match: 5. The CDR3 coding sequence is TGTGCCAGCAGAGGGACAGGGCGGGCCCAGTACTTC. As protein: CASRGTGRAQYF. The entire variable domain, with the rest obtained from reference TRBV25-1 and TRBJ2-5, is as follows: EADIYQTPRYLVIGTGKKITLECSQTMGHDKMYWYQQDPGMELHLIHYSYGVNSTEKGDLSSESTVSRIRTEHFPLTLESARPSHTSQYLCASRGTGRAQYFGPGTRLLVL.

The chain combines TRBV7-9 with TRBJ2-7, with D perhaps matching TRBD2 (5 bases). This CDR3 is built from 14 residues. Trimming pared 5 bases from V and 1 base from J, leaving 12 bases between. Germline V lookup: CDR1 SEHNR, CDR2 FQNEAQ (reference sequence). In nucleotides, the CDR3 is TGTGCCAGCAGCCCTCGGGGAGAGTCCTACGAGCAGTACTTC. Its protein is CASSPRGESYEQYF.

This clonotype was picked up a small number of times. The chain has TRBV4-2 and TRBJ2-7; D is ambiguous. Looked up from germline, CDR1 is LGHNA and CDR2 is YNFKEQ. Trimming took 0 bases from V and 6 from J, leaving 9 bases between them. The length of the CDR3 is 13 residues. CDR3 DNA: TGTGCCAGCAGCCAAGATCAATGGCGCGAGCAGTACTTC. As protein: CASSQDQWREQYF.

This clonotype was recorded many times. The chain links TRBV15 to TRBJ2-1; D possibly matches TRBD1 or TRBD2 (5 bases each). There are 17 residues in the CDR3. Germline V gives CDR1 LNHNV, CDR2 YYDKDF (reference sequence). Trimming took off 5 bases at V and 1 base at J, with 18 bases between the two ends. CDR3 protein: CATSGRTLTVSYNEQFF. In nucleotides, the CDR3 is TGTGCCACCAGCGGACGGACTTTGACAGTATCCTACAATGAGCAGTTCTTC.

This chain connects TRBV2 to TRBJ2-7; 11 bases map to TRBD2. With the DNA end fitting TRBJ2-5 better, the J assignment may be wrong. The CDR3 length is 13 residues. Germline CDR1 and CDR2: SNHLY and FYNNEI. The CDR3 here is CASRTSGMETQYF. In nucleotides, the CDR3 is TGTGCCAGCAGGACTAGCGGGATGGAGACCCAGTACTTC.

The chain uses TRBV21-1 and TRBJ1-2. TRBV21-1 is a pseudogene. This CDR3 contains 15 residues. In nucleotides, the CDR3 is TGTGCCAGCAGCAAAGGTGACGGGTATAACTATGGCTACACCTTC. This translates into CASSKGDGYNYGYTF.

This chain connects TRBV6-5 to TRBJ2-7, with 11 bases that match TRBD2. V dropped 8 bases and J dropped 0; count of bases not matched to a gene: 15. This CDR3 has 18 amino acids. Germline V lookup: CDR1 MNHEY, CDR2 SVGAGI. As DNA, the CDR3 is TGTGCCAGCGGTTCGGGGGGACTAGCGGTGGAGGGCTCCTACGAGCAGTACTTC. Residues: CASGSGGLAVEGSYEQYF.

As to this clonotype: One junction end disagrees with the germline gene, perhaps due to a read error. The CDR3 protein is CSASSRGQSSNEQFF. The CDR3 DNA sequence: TGCAGTGCTTCCTCCCGAGGACAGTCCTCCAATGAGCAGTTCTTC. This chain joins TRBV20-1 and TRBJ2-1; D perhaps matches TRBD1 (6 bases). CDR3 length: 15 residues. Germline-derived CDR1 and CDR2 are DFQATT and SNEGSKA (reference sequence).

This clonotype was seen more than once but under ten times. The gene calls are TRBV13 and TRBJ2-1, with 11 bases lining up with TRBD2. The germline CDR1 and CDR2 sequences are PRHDT and FYEKMQ (reference sequence). Trimming cost V 0 bases and J 3 bases; bases outside gene matches: 7. The CDR3 spans 18 residues. CDR3 sequence reads: CASSLGGGLAGGYNEQFF. DNA for the CDR3: TGTGCCAGCAGCTTAGGAGGGGGTCTAGCGGGGGGCTACAATGAGCAGTTCTTC.

The V gene is TRBV20-1, the J gene TRBJ2-7, with TRBD2 matching 7 bases. V gave up 8 bases and J gave up 2 bases; unmatched junction bases: 9. The CDR3 extends over 13 amino acids. Germline V gives CDR1 DFQATT, CDR2 SNEGSKA (reference sequence). CDR3 DNA: TGCAGTTATCCGAAGCGGGGAGCCTACGAGCAGTACTTC. This encodes CSYPKRGAYEQYF.

The sample holds a few counts of this clonotype. The gene calls are TRBV5-6 and TRBJ2-1; tentative D call: TRBD1 (6 bases). The CDR3 is made up of 16 amino acids. V was pared by 6 bases and J by 4 bases, with 20 bases between. Looked up from germline, CDR1 is SGHDT and CDR2 is YYEEEE. Here the CDR3 DNA reads TGTGCCAGCACCTCCCCTCGCGAGAGGGGGTACAATGAGCAGTTCTTC. The encoded protein is CASTSPRERGYNEQFF.

This clonotype was seen more than once but under ten times. CDR3 sequence (DNA): TGTGCCAGCAGCTTAGCTTTCGGTTCAGCTAGCGGGGGTCAGCTCGGGGAGCAGTTCTTC. Protein product: CASSLAFGSASGGQLGEQFF. The chain carries TRBV11-3 and TRBJ2-1, with 10 bases that match TRBD2. V dropped 1 base and J dropped 10; count of bases not matched to a gene: 22. This CDR3 contains 20 residues. Germline V gene sequence: CDR1 SGHNT, CDR2 YENEEA.

The CDR3 here is CASSPSGEAFF. In nucleotides, the CDR3 is TGTGCCAGCAGCCCTTCAGGCGAAGCTTTCTTT. The chain has TRBV11-1 and TRBJ1-1; no definite D call. The V gene's germline CDR1 is SGHAT and CDR2 FQDESV (reference sequence). The CDR3 sequence is 11 residues long. Between the trimmed V and J ends, which lost 5 bases and 8 bases, there was a span of 9 bases.

The CDR3 here is CASNPWTGVQETQYF. The CDR3 DNA follows: TGTGCCAGCAATCCTTGGACAGGGGTCCAAGAGACCCAGTACTTC. V is TRBV6-1 and J is TRBJ2-5; TRBD1 matches 9 bases. Trimming took 7 bases from V and 1 from J; bases not matched to a gene: 7. The germline V gene encodes CDR1 MNHNS and CDR2 SASEGT. The CDR3 consists of 15 residues.

This rearrangement joins TRBV12-3 or TRBV12-4 to TRBJ2-5; 11 nucleotides align to TRBD1. The J call is doubtful: the DNA matches TRBJ2-7 better. The CDR3 loop spans 15 amino acids. CDR3 nucleotides: TGTGCCAGCAGCCCAAACCGGGACAGGGGGGACGAGCAGTACTTC. Translating gives CASSPNRDRGDEQYF.

V is TRBV12-3 or TRBV12-4 and J is TRBJ2-6; weak D call: TRBD1 (5 bases). The CDR3 loop spans 17 amino acids. With 3 bases removed from V and 3 bases from J, the gap between germline ends came to 15 bases. The chain's CDR3 is CASSLGLGLHGANVLTF. CDR3 bases: TGTGCCAGCAGTTTGGGGCTTGGGTTACATGGGGCCAACGTCCTGACTTTC.

In this sample, this clonotype turned up a few times. CDR3 sequence: CASSQVGFRDSEYYEQYF. The CDR3 coding sequence is TGTGCCAGCAGCCAAGTAGGGTTCCGGGACAGCGAGTACTACGAGCAGTACTTC. The chain links TRBV14 to TRBJ2-7; TRBD1 matches at 7 bases. The CDR3 sequence is 18 residues long. Trimming removed 1 base from V and 3 bases from J; junction bases left unmatched: 15. Germline V CDR1 and CDR2: SGHDN, FVKESK.

The V gene is TRBV7-8, the J gene TRBJ2-1; 8 bases are a match to TRBD2. After removal of 1 base from V and 6 bases from J, the junction contained 5 bases not matched to a gene. The CDR3 spans 15 residues. Germline V gene sequence: CDR1 SGHVS, CDR2 FQNEAQ. In DNA form, the CDR3 reads TGTGCCAGCAGCTTAGTGGCGGGGGGCATCAATGAGCAGTTCTTC. Encoded protein: CASSLVAGGINEQFF.

This sequence joins TRBV9 and TRBJ1-2; the D gene is possibly TRBD1 (5 bases). Germline assignment: CDR1 SGDLS and CDR2 YYNGEE. The CDR3 is 17 amino acids. The germline V and J ends were trimmed by 4 bases and 2 bases, with 21 bases remaining between them. In DNA form, the CDR3 reads TGTGCCAGCAGCTCTGACAGTCCGGACGCTTTGAACTATGGCTACACCTTC. It codes for CASSSDSPDALNYGYTF.

This clonotype appeared a few times. The V gene is TRBV25-1, the J gene TRBJ2-2; D is undetermined. The CDR3 has 15 amino acids. Germline CDR1 and CDR2: MGHDK and SYGVNS. Trimming cost V 3 bases and J 2 bases, with 10 bases left between them. The CDR3 protein is CASSESLLNTGELFF. The CDR3 region has the DNA TGTGCCAGCAGTGAGAGTCTACTAAACACCGGGGAGCTGTTTTTT. The full variable domain, with the rest looked up from reference TRBV25-1 and TRBJ2-2, is EADIYQTPRYLVIGTGKKITLECSQTMGHDKMYWYQQDPGMELHLIHYSYGVNSTEKGDLSSESTVSRIRTEHFPLTLESARPSHTSQYLCASSESLLNTGELFFGEGSRLTVL.

Turning to this clonotype: At one end the junction does not follow the germline gene, possibly because of a read error. The chain carries TRBV27 and TRBJ2-3; weak D call: TRBD2 (6 bases). Germline V gene lookup returns CDR1 MNHEY and CDR2 SMNVEV (reference sequence). This CDR3 contains 14 residues. CDR3 DNA: TGTGCCGGCAGTTTAGGAGGGTACGGAGATACGCAGTATTTT. This encodes CAGSLGGYGDTQYF.